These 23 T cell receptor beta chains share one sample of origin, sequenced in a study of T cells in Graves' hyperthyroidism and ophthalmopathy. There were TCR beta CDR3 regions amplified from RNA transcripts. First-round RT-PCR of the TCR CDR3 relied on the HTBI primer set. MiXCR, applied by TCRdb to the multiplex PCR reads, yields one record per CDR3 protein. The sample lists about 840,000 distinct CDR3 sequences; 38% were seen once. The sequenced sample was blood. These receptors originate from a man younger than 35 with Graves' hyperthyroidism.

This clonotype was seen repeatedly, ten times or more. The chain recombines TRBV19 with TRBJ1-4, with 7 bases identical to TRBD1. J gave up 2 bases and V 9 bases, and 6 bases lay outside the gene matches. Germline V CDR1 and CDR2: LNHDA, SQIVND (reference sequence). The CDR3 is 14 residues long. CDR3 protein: CASQPQGTNEKLFF. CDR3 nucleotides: TGTGCCAGCCAACCACAGGGGACTAATGAAAAACTGTTTTTT.

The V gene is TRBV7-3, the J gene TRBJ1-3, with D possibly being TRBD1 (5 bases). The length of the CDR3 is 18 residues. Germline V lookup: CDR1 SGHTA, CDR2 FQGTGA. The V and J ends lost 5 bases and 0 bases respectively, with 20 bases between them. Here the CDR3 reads CASSEEGRAPSSGNTIYF. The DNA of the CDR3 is TGTGCCAGCAGCGAAGAGGGGAGGGCACCATCCTCTGGAAACACCATATATTTT. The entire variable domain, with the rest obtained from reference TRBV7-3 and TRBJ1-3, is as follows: GAGVSQTPSNKVTEKGKYVELRCDPISGHTALYWYRQSLGQGPEFLIYFQGTGAADDSGLPNDRFFAVRPEGSVSTLKIQRTERGDSAVYLCASSEEGRAPSSGNTIYFGEGSWLTVV.

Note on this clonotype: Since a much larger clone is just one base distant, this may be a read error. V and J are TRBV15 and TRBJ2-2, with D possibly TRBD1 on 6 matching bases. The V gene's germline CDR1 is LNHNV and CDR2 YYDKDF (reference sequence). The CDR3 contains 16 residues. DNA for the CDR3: TGTGCCACCAGCAGAGATCCAGGGGCCAACACCGGGGAGCTGCTTTTT. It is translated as CATSRDPGANTGELLF.

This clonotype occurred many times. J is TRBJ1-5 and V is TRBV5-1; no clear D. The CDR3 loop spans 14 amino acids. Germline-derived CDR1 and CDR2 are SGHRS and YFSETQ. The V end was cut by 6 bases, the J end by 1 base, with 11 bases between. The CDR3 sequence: CASKGEGSNQPQHF. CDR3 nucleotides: TGCGCCAGCAAAGGAGAGGGAAGCAATCAGCCCCAGCATTTT.

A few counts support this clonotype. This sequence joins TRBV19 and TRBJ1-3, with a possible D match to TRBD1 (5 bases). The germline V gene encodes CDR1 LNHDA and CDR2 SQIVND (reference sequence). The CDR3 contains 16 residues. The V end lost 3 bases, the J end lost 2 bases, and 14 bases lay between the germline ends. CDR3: CASSIPGPWPGNTIYF. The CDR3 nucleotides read TGTGCCAGTAGTATCCCGGGACCGTGGCCTGGAAACACCATATATTTT.

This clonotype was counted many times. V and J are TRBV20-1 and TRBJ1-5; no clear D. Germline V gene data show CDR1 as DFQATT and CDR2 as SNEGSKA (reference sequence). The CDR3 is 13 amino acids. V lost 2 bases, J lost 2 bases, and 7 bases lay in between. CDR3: CSARQAGNQPQHF. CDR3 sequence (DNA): TGCAGTGCTAGACAGGCGGGCAATCAGCCCCAGCATTTT.

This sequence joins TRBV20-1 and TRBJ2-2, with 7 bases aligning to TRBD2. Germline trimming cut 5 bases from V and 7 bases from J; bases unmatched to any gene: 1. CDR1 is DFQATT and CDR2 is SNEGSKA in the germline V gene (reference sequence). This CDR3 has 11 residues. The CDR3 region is CSAERDGELFF. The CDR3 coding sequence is TGCAGTGCTGAGCGGGACGGGGAGCTGTTTTTT.

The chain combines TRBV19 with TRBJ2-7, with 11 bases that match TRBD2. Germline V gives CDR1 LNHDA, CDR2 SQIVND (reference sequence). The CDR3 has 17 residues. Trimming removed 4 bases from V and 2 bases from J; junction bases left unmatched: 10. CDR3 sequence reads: CASSTEGLAAPTYEQYF. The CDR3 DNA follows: TGTGCCAGTAGTACTGAGGGACTAGCGGCTCCCACCTACGAGCAGTACTTC.

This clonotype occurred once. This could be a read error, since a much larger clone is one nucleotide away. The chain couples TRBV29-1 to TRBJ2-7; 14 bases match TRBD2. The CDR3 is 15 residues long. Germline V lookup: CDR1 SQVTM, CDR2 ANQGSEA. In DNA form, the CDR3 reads TGCTGCGTTGCGGGGACTAGCGGGGGAAACTACGAGCAGTACTTC. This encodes CCVAGTSGGNYEQYF.

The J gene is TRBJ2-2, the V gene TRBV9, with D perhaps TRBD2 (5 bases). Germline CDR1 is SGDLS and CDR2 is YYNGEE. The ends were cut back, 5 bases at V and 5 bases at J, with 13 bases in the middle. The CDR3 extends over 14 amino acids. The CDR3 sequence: CASSPFGVTGELFF. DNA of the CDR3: TGTGCCAGCAGTCCCTTCGGGGTAACCGGGGAGCTGTTTTTT.

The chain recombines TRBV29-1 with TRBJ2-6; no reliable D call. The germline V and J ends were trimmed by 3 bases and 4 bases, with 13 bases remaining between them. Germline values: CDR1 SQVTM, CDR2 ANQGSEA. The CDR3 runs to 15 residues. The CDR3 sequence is CSVETGVVGANVLTF. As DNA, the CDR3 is TGCAGCGTTGAGACTGGAGTTGTGGGGGCCAACGTCCTGACTTTC.

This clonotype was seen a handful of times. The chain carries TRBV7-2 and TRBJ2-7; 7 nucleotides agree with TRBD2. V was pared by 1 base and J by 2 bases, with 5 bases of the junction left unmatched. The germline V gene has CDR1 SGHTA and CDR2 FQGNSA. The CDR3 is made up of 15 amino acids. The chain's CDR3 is CASSLGSSGTYEQYF. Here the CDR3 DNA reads TGTGCCAGCAGCTTAGGCTCTAGCGGAACCTACGAGCAGTACTTC. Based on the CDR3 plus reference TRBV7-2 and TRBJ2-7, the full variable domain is GAGVSQSPSNKVTEKGKDVELRCDPISGHTALYWYRQSLGQGLEFLIYFQGNSAPDKSGLPSDRFSAERTGGSVSTLTIQRTQQEDSAVYLCASSLGSSGTYEQYFGPGTRLTVT.

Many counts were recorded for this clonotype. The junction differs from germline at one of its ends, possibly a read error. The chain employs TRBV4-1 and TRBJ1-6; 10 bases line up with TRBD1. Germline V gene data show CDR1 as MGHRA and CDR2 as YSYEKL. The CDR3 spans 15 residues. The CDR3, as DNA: TGTGCCAGCAGCTTGCGACAGGGGGCCGGTTCACCCCTCCACTTT. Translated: CASSLRQGAGSPLHF.

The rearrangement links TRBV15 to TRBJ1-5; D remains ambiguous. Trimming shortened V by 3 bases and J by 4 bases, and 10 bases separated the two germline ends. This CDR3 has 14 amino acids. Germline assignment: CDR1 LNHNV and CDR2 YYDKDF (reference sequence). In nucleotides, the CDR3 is TGTGCCACCAGCAGTGAACGGGAGAATCAGCCCCAGCATTTT. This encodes CATSSERENQPQHF.

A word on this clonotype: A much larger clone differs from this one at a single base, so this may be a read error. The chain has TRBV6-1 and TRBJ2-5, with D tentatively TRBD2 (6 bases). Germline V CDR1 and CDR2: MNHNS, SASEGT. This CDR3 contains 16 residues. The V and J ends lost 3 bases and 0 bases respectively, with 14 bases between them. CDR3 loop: CASSERPGDNQETQYF. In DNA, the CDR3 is TGTGCCAGCAGTGAGCGGCCGGGAGATAACCAAGAGACCCAGTACTTC.

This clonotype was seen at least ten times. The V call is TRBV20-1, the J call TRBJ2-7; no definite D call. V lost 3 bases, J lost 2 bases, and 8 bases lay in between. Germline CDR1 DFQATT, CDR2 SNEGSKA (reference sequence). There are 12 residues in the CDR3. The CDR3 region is CSAREFAYEQYF. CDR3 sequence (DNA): TGCAGTGCTAGGGAATTTGCCTACGAGCAGTACTTC.

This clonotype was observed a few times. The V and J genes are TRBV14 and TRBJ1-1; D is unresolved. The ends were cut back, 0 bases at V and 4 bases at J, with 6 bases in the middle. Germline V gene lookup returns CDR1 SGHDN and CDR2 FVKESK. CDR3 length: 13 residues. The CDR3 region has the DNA TGTGCCAGCAGCCAAGATTTACTCACTGAAGCTTTCTTT. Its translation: CASSQDLLTEAFF.

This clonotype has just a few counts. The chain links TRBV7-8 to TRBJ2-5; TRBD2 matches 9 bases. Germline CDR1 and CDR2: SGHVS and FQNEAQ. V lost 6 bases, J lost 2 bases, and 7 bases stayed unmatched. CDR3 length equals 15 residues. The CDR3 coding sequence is TGTGCCAGCAGTCGGACTAGCGTGATACAAGAGACCCAGTACTTC. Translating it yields CASSRTSVIQETQYF.

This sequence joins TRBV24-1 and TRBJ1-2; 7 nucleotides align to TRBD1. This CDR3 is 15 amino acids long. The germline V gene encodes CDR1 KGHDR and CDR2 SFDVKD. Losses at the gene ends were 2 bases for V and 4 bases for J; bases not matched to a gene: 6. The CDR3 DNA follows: TGTGCCACCAGTGATTCCCGACAGGGCGGCTATGGCTACACCTTC. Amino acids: CATSDSRQGGYGYTF.

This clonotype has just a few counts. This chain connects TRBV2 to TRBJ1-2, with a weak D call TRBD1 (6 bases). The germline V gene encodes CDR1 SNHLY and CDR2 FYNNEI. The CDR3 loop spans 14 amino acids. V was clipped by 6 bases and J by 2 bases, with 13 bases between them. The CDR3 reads CASRGPTGNYGYTF. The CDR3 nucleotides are TGTGCCAGCAGGGGACCCACAGGGAACTATGGCTACACCTTC. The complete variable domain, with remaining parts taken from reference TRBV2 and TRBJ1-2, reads EPEVTQTPSHQVTQMGQEVILRCVPISNHLYFYWYRQILGQKVEFLVSFYNNEISEKSEIFDDQFSVERPDGSNFTLKIRSTKLEDSAMYFCASRGPTGNYGYTFGSGTRLTVV.

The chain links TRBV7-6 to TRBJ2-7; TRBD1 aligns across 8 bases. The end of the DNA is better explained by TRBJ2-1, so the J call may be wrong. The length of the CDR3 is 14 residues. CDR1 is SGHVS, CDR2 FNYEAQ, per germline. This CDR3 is CASSLGTGPNEQFF. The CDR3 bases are TGTGCCAGCAGCTTAGGGACAGGGCCAAATGAGCAGTTCTTC.

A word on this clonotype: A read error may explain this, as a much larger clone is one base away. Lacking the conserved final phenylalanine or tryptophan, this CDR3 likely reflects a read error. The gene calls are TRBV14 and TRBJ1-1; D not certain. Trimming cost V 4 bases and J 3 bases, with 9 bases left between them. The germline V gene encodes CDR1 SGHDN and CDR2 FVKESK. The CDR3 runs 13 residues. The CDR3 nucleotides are TGTGCCAGCAGCCCCGCGCCCGACACTGAAGCTTTCCTT. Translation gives CASSPAPDTEAFL.

Here the CDR3 reads CASSQVGMTEEGNSAFF. The CDR3 DNA reads TGTGCCAGCAGCCAAGTCGGAATGACAGAGGAGGGAAATTCAGCTTTCTTT. The rearrangement uses TRBV3-1 and TRBJ1-1, with D possibly matching TRBD1 (5 bases). Germline values: CDR1 LGHDT, CDR2 YNNKEL (reference sequence). Trimming pared 1 base from V and 10 bases from J, leaving 25 bases between. The CDR3 is 17 residues long.